This T cell receptor (beta chain) was retrieved from a study of glioma-infiltrating T cells after dendritic cell vaccination. Whole-study context: Samples are from glioblastoma patients in Phase I and II dendritic cell vaccine trials. Between about 2002 and 2013, patients got autologous tumor lysate-pulsed dendritic cell vaccines.

Up to about 2 ug genomic DNA was used for TCRB CDR3 amplification. Method: immunoSEQ multiplex PCR; TCRdb's copy keeps in-frame clones and lacks some. Of some 90,000 clones in the sample, roughly four fifths were seen once. Germline CDR1 reads ENHRY; CDR2 reads SYGVKD. Trimming shortened V by 4 bases and J by 4 bases, and 16 bases separated the two germline ends. The CDR3 extends over 15 amino acids. Described time point: after dendritic cell vaccination, including at tumor progression/relapse. Isocitrate dehydrogenase mutation was absent in all glioblastoma patients. Material: blood, obtained after dendritic cell vaccination. V usage is TRBV10-3 and J usage is TRBJ1-2, with D uncertain. The source of this sequence is a human donor with glioblastoma. Here the CDR3 reads CAISVGGEIIYGYTF. As DNA, the CDR3 is TGTGCCATCAGTGTAGGTGGGGAGATAATCTATGGCTACACCTTC.